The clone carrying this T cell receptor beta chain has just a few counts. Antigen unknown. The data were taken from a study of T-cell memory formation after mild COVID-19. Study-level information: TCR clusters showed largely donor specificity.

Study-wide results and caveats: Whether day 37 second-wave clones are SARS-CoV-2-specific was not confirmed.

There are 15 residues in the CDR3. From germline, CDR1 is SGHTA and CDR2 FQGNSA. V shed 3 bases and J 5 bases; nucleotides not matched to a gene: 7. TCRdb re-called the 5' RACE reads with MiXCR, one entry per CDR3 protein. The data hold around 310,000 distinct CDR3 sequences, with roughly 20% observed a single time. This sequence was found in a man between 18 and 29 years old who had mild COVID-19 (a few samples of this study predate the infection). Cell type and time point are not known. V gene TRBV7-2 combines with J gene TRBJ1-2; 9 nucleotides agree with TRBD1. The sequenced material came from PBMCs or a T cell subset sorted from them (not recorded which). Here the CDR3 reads CASSFKTGGAYGYTF. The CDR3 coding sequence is TGTGCCAGCAGCTTTAAAACAGGGGGCGCTTATGGCTACACCTTC.